Each of the 8 T cell receptor beta chains below was sequenced from the same sample in a study of control samples from healthy donors and cancer patients. The repertoire was sequenced with immunoSEQ multiplex PCR; TCRdb's copy has only in-frame clones and lacks some. Here the sample spans 40,000 to 60,000 clones, almost 90% being singletons. Sequencing was performed on PBMCs. The receptor set was obtained from a man over 45 with head and neck cancer.

The chain uses TRBV4-2 and TRBJ2-7, with 11 bases lining up with TRBD2. J gave up 5 bases and V 0 bases, and 6 bases lay outside the gene matches. CDR1 is LGHNA and CDR2 is YNFKEQ in the germline V gene. This CDR3 is built from 16 residues. CDR3 DNA: TGTGCCAGCAGCCAAGATGGAGGGACTAGCGGACACGAGCAGTACTTC. This codes for CASSQDGGTSGHEQYF.

The chain uses TRBV3-1 (or the pseudogene TRBV3-2) and TRBJ2-6; possibly TRBD1 for D (5 bases). Deletions cut 6 bases from V and 4 bases from J, with 7 bases between. The V gene's germline CDR1 is LGHDT and CDR2 YNNKEL (reference sequence). There are 13 residues in the CDR3. The CDR3 coding sequence is TGTGCCAGCAGGGGGCTAGGGGCCAACGTCCTGACTTTC. Protein sequence: CASRGLGANVLTF.

The table lists this clone with a few counts. V usage is TRBV27 and J usage is TRBJ1-4; maybe TRBD1 (5 bases). The V gene lost 7 bases and the J gene lost 8 bases, with 17 bases spanning the gap. The germline V gene has CDR1 MNHEY and CDR2 SMNVEV (reference sequence). The CDR3 spans 14 residues. Written as DNA, the CDR3 is TGTGCCAGCAAACGGAGAGGGGCGAGAGAAAAACTGTTTTTT. Translation gives CASKRRGAREKLFF.

The chain joins TRBV28 to TRBJ1-2; D is undetermined. This CDR3 is built from 14 residues. V was cut by 6 bases and J by 4 bases, with 15 bases left in between. Germline V lookup: CDR1 MDHEN, CDR2 SYDVKM. In DNA, the CDR3 is TGTGCCAGCAGCGCGGCGCAGTCGAGCTATGGCTACACCTTC. This encodes CASSAAQSSYGYTF.

The genes are TRBV5-1 and TRBJ2-5; 7 nucleotides align to TRBD2. V lost 4 bases and J lost 2; bases outside the gene matches: 5. Germline CDR1 reads SGHRS; CDR2 reads YFSETQ. This CDR3 region has 14 residues. As DNA, the CDR3 is TGCGCCAGCAGCGTGGCCGGGGGGCAAGAGACCCAGTACTTC. Protein: CASSVAGGQETQYF. Filled out from reference TRBV5-1 and TRBJ2-5, the complete variable domain reads KAGVTQTPRYLIKTRGQQVTLSCSPISGHRSVSWYQQTPGQGLQFLFEYFSETQRNKGNFPGRFSGRQFSNSRSEMNVSTLELGDSALYLCASSVAGGQETQYFGPGTRLLVL.

V and J are TRBV19 and TRBJ2-1; 11 bases line up with TRBD2. Germline loops: CDR1 LNHDA, CDR2 SQIVND (reference sequence). Trimming at V came to 5 bases and at J to 6 bases, leaving 6 bases not matched to a gene. This CDR3 is 15 amino acids long. The CDR3 here is CASSQLAGVSNEQFF. The CDR3 bases are TGTGCCAGTAGTCAACTAGCGGGAGTGAGCAATGAGCAGTTCTTC.

This clone appeared a few times. The V call is TRBV11-2, the J call TRBJ1-2; the D gene is possibly TRBD1 (5 bases). Looked up from germline, CDR1 is SGHAT and CDR2 is FQNNGV. CDR3 length: 13 residues. The V end was cut by 1 base, the J end by 4 bases, with 7 bases between. In nucleotides, the CDR3 is TGTGCCAGCAGCTTAGCGCAGGGCTATGGCTACACCTTC. It codes for CASSLAQGYGYTF.

V and J are TRBV4-2 and TRBJ2-4; 8 bases are a match to TRBD2. Germline loops: CDR1 LGHNA, CDR2 YNFKEQ. The length of the CDR3 is 19 residues. V was clipped by 0 bases and J by 0 bases; unmatched bases: 10. CDR3 nucleotide sequence: TGTGCCAGCAGCCAAGATCGCTCCACTAGCGGCCTAGCCAAAAACATTCAGTACTTC. Translated, it gives CASSQDRSTSGLAKNIQYF.